This T cell receptor (beta chain) was recovered during a study of Graves' ophthalmopathy and Graves' hyperthyroidism. The V end lost 1 base, the J end lost 7 bases, and 17 bases lay between the germline ends. Germline CDR1 reads PRHDT; CDR2 reads FYEKMQ (reference sequence). There are 15 residues in the CDR3. CDR3 regions of TCR beta were amplified from RNA transcripts. Following a first-round RT-PCR that used HTBI primers, a second-round multiplex PCR was carried out. TCRdb used MiXCR to reprocess the multiplex PCR reads, holding one entry per CDR3 protein. The data hold about 1.1 million distinct CDR3 sequences, with 35% to 40% observed a single time.

Input material: peripheral blood or thyroid tissue (not recorded which). The TCR comes from an adult man with Graves' hyperthyroidism. The chain carries TRBV13 and TRBJ2-7; D is perhaps TRBD1 (5 bases). CDR3 DNA: TGTGCCAGCAGCTTAGTGGCCCCAGGGATTGAAGAGCAGTACTTC. Protein product: CASSLVAPGIEEQYF.